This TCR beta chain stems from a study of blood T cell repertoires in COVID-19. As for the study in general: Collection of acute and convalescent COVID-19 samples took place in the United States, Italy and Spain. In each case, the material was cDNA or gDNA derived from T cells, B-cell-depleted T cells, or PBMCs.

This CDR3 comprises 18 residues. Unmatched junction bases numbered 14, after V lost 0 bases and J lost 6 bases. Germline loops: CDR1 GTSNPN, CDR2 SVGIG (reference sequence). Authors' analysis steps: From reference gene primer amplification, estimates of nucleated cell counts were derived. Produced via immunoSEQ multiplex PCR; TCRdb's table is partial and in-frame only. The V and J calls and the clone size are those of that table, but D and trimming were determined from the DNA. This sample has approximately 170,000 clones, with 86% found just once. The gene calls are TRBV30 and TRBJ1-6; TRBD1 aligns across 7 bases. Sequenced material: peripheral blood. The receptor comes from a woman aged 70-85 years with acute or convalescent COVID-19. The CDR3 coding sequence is TGTGCCTGGAGTGTATTCGTTGGTGGGGACAGACTTAATTCACCCCTCCACTTT. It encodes CAWSVFVGGDRLNSPLHF.